The 24 T cell receptor beta chains reported below all come from one sample, sequenced in a study of Tregs in tolerant kidney transplant recipients. TCRdb's copy holds only in-frame clones and misses some; the assay was immunoSEQ multiplex PCR. The data contain over 60,000 clones, under 98% of them singletons. This material consisted of CD4+ T cells from blood, taken before the transplant. Receptors originate from a human donor who received a combined kidney and bone marrow transplant.

The gene calls are TRBV18 and TRBJ2-7; 14 bases agree with TRBD2. The CDR3 totals 18 residues. Losses at the gene ends were 0 bases for V and 5 bases for J; bases not matched to a gene: 9. Germline V gene lookup returns CDR1 KGHSH and CDR2 LQKENI. The CDR3, as DNA: TGTGCCAGCTCACCACCAGGACTAGCGGGGGGTTTTATCAACGAGCAGTACTTC. Translation: CASSPPGLAGGFINEQYF.

This chain connects TRBV6-6 to TRBJ1-1; 7 nucleotides match TRBD1. Germline V lookup: CDR1 MNHNY, CDR2 SVGAGI (reference sequence). This CDR3 has 15 residues. After removal of 2 bases from V and 0 bases from J, the junction contained 3 bases not matched to a gene. This chain's CDR3 is CASSYRGLLNTEAFF. The CDR3 DNA is TGTGCCAGCAGTTACAGGGGGCTCTTGAACACTGAAGCTTTCTTT.

The J gene is TRBJ2-4, the V gene TRBV7-9; weak D call: TRBD2 (6 bases). Per germline, CDR1 SEHNR and CDR2 FQNEAQ (reference sequence). Trimming pared 4 bases from V and 0 bases from J, leaving 16 bases between. The CDR3 runs 17 residues. The CDR3 loop reads CASSSDGGRVAKNIQYF. CDR3 nucleotide sequence: TGTGCCAGCAGCTCGGACGGAGGGCGAGTAGCCAAAAACATTCAGTACTTC.

The J gene is TRBJ2-1, the V gene TRBV5-1, with D perhaps TRBD2 (6 bases). Trimming pared 0 bases from V and 6 bases from J, leaving 16 bases between. CDR1 and CDR2 from the germline V gene are SGHRS and YFSETQ. This CDR3 has 16 amino acids. Written as DNA, the CDR3 is TGCGCCAGCAGCTTGGGGGGCGGGGCCCCTGCCAATGAGCAGTTCTTC. Protein sequence: CASSLGGGAPANEQFF.

The rearrangement uses TRBV4-2 and TRBJ1-3; 9 bases map to TRBD1. Germline V gene sequence: CDR1 LGHNA, CDR2 YNFKEQ. Trimming took 0 bases from V and 3 from J; bases not matched to a gene: 9. This CDR3 region has 18 residues. The CDR3 sequence is CASSQEPPGQGYGNTIYF. CDR3 sequence (DNA): TGTGCCAGCAGCCAAGAACCCCCCGGACAGGGGTATGGAAACACCATATATTTT.

The chain carries TRBV18 and TRBJ2-2; D not certain. The CDR3 has 14 amino acids. Germline CDR1 KGHSH, CDR2 LQKENI. V dropped 1 base and J dropped 2 bases, with 5 bases sitting between them. This CDR3 is CASSPQQNTGELFF. CDR3 DNA: TGTGCCAGCTCACCACAGCAAAACACCGGGGAGCTGTTTTTT. The full variable domain, with the rest looked up from reference TRBV18 and TRBJ2-2, is NAGVMQNPRHLVRRRGQEARLRCSPMKGHSHVYWYRQLPEEGLKFMVYLQKENIIDESGMPKERFSAEFPKEGPSILRIQQVVRGDSAAYFCASSPQQNTGELFFGEGSRLTVL.

J is TRBJ2-2 and V is TRBV21-1; TRBD2, as called in the table, went unchecked against the DNA. TRBV21-1 is termed a pseudogene. The CDR3 has 18 residues. In DNA form, the CDR3 reads TGTGCCAGCACCCAACTTCGGGGTAGCGGGAGAGATACCGGGGAGCTGTTTTTT. It encodes CASTQLRGSGRDTGELFF.

The rearrangement uses TRBV28 and TRBJ1-1, with 8 bases identical to TRBD1. J was trimmed by 5 bases and V by 3 bases; bases with no gene match: 5. Looked up from germline, CDR1 is MDHEN and CDR2 is SYDVKM. This CDR3 spans 14 amino acids. The chain's CDR3 is CASSFPGGTTEAFF. The CDR3 DNA is TGTGCCAGCAGTTTTCCAGGGGGCACGACTGAAGCTTTCTTT.

The V and J genes are TRBV10-3 and TRBJ2-2; 11 bases map to TRBD2. CDR1 is ENHRY and CDR2 is SYGVKD in the germline V gene. Trimming removed 6 bases from V and 3 bases from J; junction bases left unmatched: 0. This CDR3 is 14 amino acids long. CDR3 protein: CAIRGLADTGELFF. The CDR3 bases are TGTGCCATCAGGGGACTAGCGGACACCGGGGAGCTGTTTTTT.

CDR3 sequence (DNA): TGTGCCAGCAAACAGGTTAGCTCTGGAAACACCATATATTTT. Translating gives CASKQVSSGNTIYF. The rearrangement joins TRBV6-1 to TRBJ1-3; a weak D match, TRBD1 (5 bases). Germline V gene lookup returns CDR1 MNHNS and CDR2 SASEGT. The CDR3 loop spans 14 amino acids. Trimming took 7 bases from V and 0 from J, leaving 10 bases between them.

The chain uses TRBV6-5 and TRBJ2-3; a possible D gene is TRBD2 (5 bases). Between the trimmed V and J ends, which lost 0 bases and 0 bases, there was a span of 7 bases. The germline V gene encodes CDR1 MNHEY and CDR2 SVGAGI. CDR3 length: 15 residues. CDR3 region: CASSYSRASTDTQYF. The CDR3 nucleotides are TGTGCCAGCAGTTACTCGAGGGCTAGCACAGATACGCAGTATTTT.

The rearrangement joins TRBV19 to TRBJ1-1; D is undetermined. Per germline, CDR1 LNHDA and CDR2 SQIVND (reference sequence). The CDR3 sequence is 13 residues long. V dropped 3 bases and J dropped 2 bases, with 7 bases sitting between them. CDR3 coding DNA: TGTGCCAGTAGTATCCAGGCCAACACTGAAGCTTTCTTT. It yields the protein CASSIQANTEAFF. The entire variable domain, with the rest obtained from reference TRBV19 and TRBJ1-1, is as follows: DGGITQSPKYLFRKEGQNVTLSCEQNLNHDAMYWYRQDPGQGLRLIYYSQIVNDFQKGDIAEGYSVSREKKESFPLTVTSAQKNPTAFYLCASSIQANTEAFFGQGTRLTVV.

The CDR3 sequence: CASSLWLAGYSDTQYF. The CDR3 DNA is TGTGCCAGCAGCTTGTGGTTAGCGGGGTACTCAGATACGCAGTATTTT. The chain uses TRBV5-4 and TRBJ2-3; TRBD2 aligns across 8 bases. CDR1 and CDR2 from the germline V gene are SGHNT and YYREEE (reference sequence). The CDR3 contains 16 residues. V gave up 1 base and J gave up 4 bases; unmatched junction bases: 8.

The chain combines TRBV14 with TRBJ2-7; 7 bases are shared with TRBD1. V lost 4 bases to trimming and J lost 2 bases; unmatched junction nucleotides: 8. Per the germline V gene, CDR1 is SGHDN and CDR2 is FVKESK. The CDR3 consists of 15 residues. The CDR3 spells CASSPYRQGPYEQYF. CDR3 sequence (DNA): TGTGCCAGCAGCCCTTACCGACAGGGCCCCTACGAGCAGTACTTC.

This rearrangement joins TRBV5-1 to TRBJ2-7, with D possibly matching TRBD1 (6 bases). From germline, CDR1 is SGHRS and CDR2 YFSETQ. V lost 0 bases to trimming and J lost 6 bases, with 13 bases between them. The CDR3 loop spans 14 amino acids. The CDR3 loop is CASSLVLGAGEQYF. In DNA, the CDR3 is TGCGCCAGCAGCTTGGTCCTGGGGGCGGGCGAGCAGTACTTC.

The rearrangement joins TRBV2 to TRBJ2-7; possible D gene TRBD1, 6 bases. Germline V gives CDR1 SNHLY, CDR2 FYNNEI. CDR3 length equals 16 residues. V dropped 3 bases and J dropped 2 bases, with 17 bases sitting between them. CDR3 nucleotides: TGTGCCAGCAGTGACTTGGGGCAGGGGCTAGCCTACGAGCAGTACTTC. This codes for CASSDLGQGLAYEQYF.

J is TRBJ2-3 and V is TRBV5-1; 12 bases map to TRBD1. The CDR3 totals 15 residues. Germline CDR1 reads SGHRS; CDR2 reads YFSETQ. The ends lost 4 bases at V and 6 bases at J; junction bases unmatched: 6. The CDR3 sequence: CASSPRDRGQDTQYF. The CDR3 nucleotides are TGCGCCAGCAGCCCCCGGGACAGGGGGCAGGATACGCAGTATTTT.

The chain employs TRBV5-1 and TRBJ2-7; D is uncertain. The CDR3 is 11 residues long. Trimming left V 1 base short and J 8 bases short, with 7 bases between. Per the germline V gene, CDR1 is SGHRS and CDR2 is YFSETQ. CDR3 bases: TGCGCCAGCAGCTTGTCAGAAAAGCAGTACTTC. Residues: CASSLSEKQYF.

J is TRBJ1-2 and V is TRBV5-6; tentative D call: TRBD1 (5 bases). The CDR3 length is 15 residues. Trimming shortened V by 5 bases and J by 5 bases, and 19 bases separated the two germline ends. Germline values: CDR1 SGHDT, CDR2 YYEEEE. The CDR3 is CASSLGSMTVYGYTF. DNA of the CDR3: TGTGCCAGCAGTTTAGGATCCATGACAGTTTATGGCTACACCTTC.

This chain uses TRBV5-1 with TRBJ2-1; 13 bases match TRBD2. Germline V CDR1 and CDR2: SGHRS, YFSETQ. CDR3 length: 17 amino acids. J lost 3 bases, V lost 4 bases, and 7 bases had no gene match. The CDR3 region is CASSQGGTSGNYNEQFF. DNA for the CDR3: TGCGCCAGCAGCCAGGGGGGGACTAGCGGGAACTACAATGAGCAGTTCTTC.

V gene TRBV6-6 combines with J gene TRBJ2-7; 9 bases map to TRBD1. Looked up from germline, CDR1 is MNHNY and CDR2 is SVGAGI (reference sequence). CDR3 length: 16 residues. Trimming took 4 bases from V and 5 from J; bases not matched to a gene: 12. CDR3 nucleotides: TGTGCCAGCAGTTTGGGACAGGGAACTTTGGGGCACGAGCAGTACTTC. It codes for CASSLGQGTLGHEQYF.

The CDR3 here is CASSFDIRTSGWGDTQYF. The CDR3 nucleotides are TGCGCCAGCAGCTTCGACATCAGGACTAGCGGTTGGGGGGATACGCAGTATTTT. V gene TRBV5-1 combines with J gene TRBJ2-3, with 10 nucleotides matching TRBD2. The CDR3 covers 18 residues. V gave up 2 bases and J gave up 6 bases; unmatched junction bases: 15. Germline V lookup: CDR1 SGHRS, CDR2 YFSETQ.

This chain connects TRBV29-1 to TRBJ2-3, with 9 bases fitting TRBD1. The CDR3 is 11 residues long. V lost 7 bases, J lost 5 bases, and 1 base stayed unmatched. Germline V gene sequence: CDR1 SQVTM, CDR2 ANQGSEA. CDR3 amino acids: CSADRGDTQYF. The CDR3 nucleotides read TGCAGCGCGGACAGGGGAGATACGCAGTATTTT.

The chain recombines TRBV5-1 with TRBJ1-1; TRBD1 aligns across 7 bases. Looked up from germline, CDR1 is SGHRS and CDR2 is YFSETQ. V dropped 2 bases and J dropped 5; count of bases not matched to a gene: 6. The CDR3 has 14 amino acids. CDR3 loop: CASSLQGIRTEAFF. Written as DNA, the CDR3 is TGCGCCAGCAGCTTACAGGGGATTAGGACTGAAGCTTTCTTT.